This TCR beta chain was recorded in a study of blood T cell repertoires in COVID-19. Participants had their cohort set by participant-reported clinical history. Donors in Cohort 3 counted as recovered after two negative PCRs, clearance, or symptom resolution. The CDR3 has 14 residues. The germline V gene has CDR1 ENHRY and CDR2 SYGVKD. V was clipped by 6 bases and J by 7 bases, with 16 bases between them. Sequenced by immunoSEQ multiplex PCR; TCRdb stores in-frame clones only, minus some. The sample yields over 150,000 clones, 65% to 85% seen once. The chain joins TRBV10-3 to TRBJ1-5; maybe TRBD1 (5 bases). The sequenced sample consisted of PBMCs or T cells enriched from blood (not recorded which). The TCR was taken from a woman aged 25 to 39 who had recovered from COVID-19. CDR3 in DNA: TGTGCCATCAGCGCGGGGACCGAACGACAGCCCCAGCATTTT. Its protein product is CAISAGTERQPQHF.